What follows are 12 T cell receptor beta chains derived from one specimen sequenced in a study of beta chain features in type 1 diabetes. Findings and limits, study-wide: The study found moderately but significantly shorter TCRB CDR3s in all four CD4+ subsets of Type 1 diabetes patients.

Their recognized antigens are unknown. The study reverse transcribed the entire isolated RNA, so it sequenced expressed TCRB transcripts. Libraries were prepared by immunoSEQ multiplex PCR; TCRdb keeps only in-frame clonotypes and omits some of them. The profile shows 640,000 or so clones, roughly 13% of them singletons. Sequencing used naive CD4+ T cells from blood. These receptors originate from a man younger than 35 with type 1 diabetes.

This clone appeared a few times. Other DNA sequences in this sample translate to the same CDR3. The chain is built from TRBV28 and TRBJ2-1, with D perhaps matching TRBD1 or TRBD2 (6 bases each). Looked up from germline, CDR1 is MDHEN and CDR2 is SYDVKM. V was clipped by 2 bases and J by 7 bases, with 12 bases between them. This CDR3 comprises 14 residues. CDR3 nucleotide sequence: TGTGCCAGCAGTTTAGGAGGGGGTGTGAATGAGCAGTTCTTC. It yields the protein CASSLGGGVNEQFF.

The CDR3 here is CASSLEDRGGYTF. Here the CDR3 DNA reads TGTGCCAGCAGCTTAGAGGACCGGGGAGGCTACACCTTC. The V gene is TRBV7-9, the J gene TRBJ1-2; no clear D gene. V lost 1 base to trimming and J lost 8 bases, with 11 bases between them. The germline V gene encodes CDR1 SEHNR and CDR2 FQNEAQ (reference sequence). This CDR3 has 13 residues. Drawing the rest from reference TRBV7-9 and TRBJ1-2, the complete variable domain is DTGVSQNPRHKITKRGQNVTFRCDPISEHNRLYWYRQTLGQGPEFLTYFQNEAQLEKSRLLSDRFSAERPKGSFSTLEIQRTEQGDSAMYLCASSLEDRGGYTFGSGTRLTVV.

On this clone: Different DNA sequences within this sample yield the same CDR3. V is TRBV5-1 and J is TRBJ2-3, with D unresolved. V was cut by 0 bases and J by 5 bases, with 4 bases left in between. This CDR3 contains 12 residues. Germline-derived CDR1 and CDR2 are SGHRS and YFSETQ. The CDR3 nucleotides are TGCGCCAGCAGCTTGGGAGGAGATACGCAGTATTTT. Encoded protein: CASSLGGDTQYF.

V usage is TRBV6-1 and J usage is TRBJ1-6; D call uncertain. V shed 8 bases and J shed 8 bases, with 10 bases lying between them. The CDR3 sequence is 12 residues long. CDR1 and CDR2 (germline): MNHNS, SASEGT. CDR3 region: CASDKGDSPLHF. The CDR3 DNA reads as TGTGCCAGCGATAAGGGAGATTCACCCCTCCACTTT.

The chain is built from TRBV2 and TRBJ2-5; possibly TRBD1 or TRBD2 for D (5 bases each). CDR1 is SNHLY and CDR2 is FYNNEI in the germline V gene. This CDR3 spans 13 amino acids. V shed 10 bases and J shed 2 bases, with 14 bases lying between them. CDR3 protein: CATNRDAQETQYF. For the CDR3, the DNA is TGTGCCACCAACCGGGACGCACAAGAGACCCAGTACTTC.

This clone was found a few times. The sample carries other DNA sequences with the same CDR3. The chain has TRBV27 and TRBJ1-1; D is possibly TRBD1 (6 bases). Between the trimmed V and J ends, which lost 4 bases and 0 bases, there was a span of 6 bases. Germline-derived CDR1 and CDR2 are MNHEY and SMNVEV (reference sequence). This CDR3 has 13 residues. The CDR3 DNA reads TGTGCCAGCAGTTACAGGGTGAACACTGAAGCTTTCTTT. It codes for CASSYRVNTEAFF.

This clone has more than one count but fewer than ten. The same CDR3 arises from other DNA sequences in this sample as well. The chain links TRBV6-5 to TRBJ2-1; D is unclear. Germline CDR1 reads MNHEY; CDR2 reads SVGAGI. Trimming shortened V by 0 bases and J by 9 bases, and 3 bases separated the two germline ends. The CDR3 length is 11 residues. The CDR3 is CASSYSREQFF. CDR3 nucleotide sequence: TGTGCCAGCAGTTACTCACGTGAGCAGTTCTTC.

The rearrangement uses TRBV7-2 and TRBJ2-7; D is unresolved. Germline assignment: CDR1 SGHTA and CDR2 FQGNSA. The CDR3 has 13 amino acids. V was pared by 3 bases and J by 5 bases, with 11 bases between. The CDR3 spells CASSLMTVHEQYF. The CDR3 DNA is TGTGCCAGCAGCTTGATGACCGTCCACGAGCAGTACTTC.

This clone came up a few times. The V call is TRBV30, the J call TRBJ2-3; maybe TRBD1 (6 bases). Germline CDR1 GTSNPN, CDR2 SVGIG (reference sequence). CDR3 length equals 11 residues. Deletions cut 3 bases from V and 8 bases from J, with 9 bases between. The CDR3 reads CAWSDRSTQYF. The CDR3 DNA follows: TGTGCCTGGAGCGACAGGAGTACGCAGTATTTT.

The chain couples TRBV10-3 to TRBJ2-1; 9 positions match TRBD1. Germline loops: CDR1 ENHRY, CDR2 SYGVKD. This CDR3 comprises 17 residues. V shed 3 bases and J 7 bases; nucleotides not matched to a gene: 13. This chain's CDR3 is CAISDRQGVIVMNEQFF. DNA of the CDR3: TGTGCCATCAGTGACCGACAGGGGGTTATTGTGATGAATGAGCAGTTCTTC.

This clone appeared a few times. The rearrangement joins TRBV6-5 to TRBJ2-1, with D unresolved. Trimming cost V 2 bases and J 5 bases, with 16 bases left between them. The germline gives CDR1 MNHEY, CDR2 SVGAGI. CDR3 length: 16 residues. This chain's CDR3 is CASSYVYALADNEQFF. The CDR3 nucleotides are TGTGCCAGCAGTTACGTCTATGCTCTCGCGGACAATGAGCAGTTCTTC.

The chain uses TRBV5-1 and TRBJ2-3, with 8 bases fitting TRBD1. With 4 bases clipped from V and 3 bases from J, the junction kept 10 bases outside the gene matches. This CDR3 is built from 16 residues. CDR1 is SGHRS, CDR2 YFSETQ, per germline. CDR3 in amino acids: CASSTAGQGWTDTQYF. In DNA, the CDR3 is TGCGCCAGCAGCACAGCTGGACAGGGATGGACAGATACGCAGTATTTT.